The table lists the clone carrying this T cell receptor (beta chain) with a few counts. The antigen is unknown. This entry belongs to a study of cytomegalovirus exposure and HLA in healthy donors. Findings and caveats of the study: Among TCR beta chains of equal frequency, HLA-associated ones were more clonally expanded in a later analysis. HLA alleles were associated with 17,000 or so TCR beta sequences in a later analysis at 0.05 false discovery rate. Cytomegalovirus association was assigned to about 150 TCR beta chains.

Both 60 Vbeta primers and 13 Jbeta primers went into the PCR. Here immunoSEQ multiplex PCR was the method, and the copy in TCRdb shows in-frame clones only, minus some. This sample has approximately 88,000 clones, with 64% found just once. This clonotype originated in a man between 60 and 75 years old in good health and CMV-seronegative. Sequenced material: PBMCs.

The CDR3 region is CASSPSTGNTEAFF. CDR3 DNA: TGCGCCAGCAGCCCCTCGACAGGGAACACTGAAGCTTTCTTT. This chain uses TRBV5-1 with TRBJ1-1; possibly TRBD1 for D (6 bases). The CDR3 spans 14 residues. Trimming removed 4 bases from V and 1 base from J, with 11 bases in between. CDR1 is SGHRS and CDR2 is YFSETQ in the germline V gene. Full variable domain (missing parts from reference TRBV5-1 and TRBJ1-1): KAGVTQTPRYLIKTRGQQVTLSCSPISGHRSVSWYQQTPGQGLQFLFEYFSETQRNKGNFPGRFSGRQFSNSRSEMNVSTLELGDSALYLCASSPSTGNTEAFFGQGTRLTVV.